Shown below are 7 T cell receptor beta chains from a single sample sequenced in a study of CD8 T cells in Susac syndrome. Roughly 0.45 to 1 ug RNA was reverse transcribed with random hexamers. Via MiXCR, TCRdb re-called the immunoSEQ multiplex PCR reads, giving one row per CDR3 protein. The sample records about 180,000 distinct CDR3 sequences, about 95% being singletons. Specimen: CD8+ T cells from PBMCs. Receptor source: a human donor with multiple sclerosis.

The chain couples TRBV20-1 to TRBJ2-7, with 8 bases that match TRBD1. The CDR3 extends over 18 amino acids. J gave up 1 base and V 3 bases, and 17 bases lay outside the gene matches. The germline V gene has CDR1 DFQATT and CDR2 SNEGSKA (reference sequence). The DNA for the CDR3 is TGCAGTGCTAGGGGTAACGCAGGGGGCGGCTTAACGTCCTACGAGCAGTACTTC. It encodes CSARGNAGGGLTSYEQYF.

This chain joins TRBV20-1 and TRBJ1-1, with D hard to call. Germline assignment: CDR1 DFQATT and CDR2 SNEGSKA (reference sequence). The ends were cut back, 7 bases at V and 0 bases at J, with 3 bases in the middle. The CDR3 runs to 10 residues. CDR3 nucleotides: TGCAGTGGAATGAACACTGAAGCTTTCTTT. It translates to CSGMNTEAFF.

This chain connects TRBV15 to TRBJ2-7, with 7 nucleotides matching TRBD2. With V trimmed by 0 bases and J by 3 bases, 11 bases remained unmatched. Germline assignment: CDR1 LNHNV and CDR2 YYDKDF (reference sequence). The CDR3 consists of 17 residues. CDR3 in amino acids: CATSRDPPAGEIYEQYF. The CDR3 DNA sequence: TGTGCCACCAGCAGAGATCCCCCGGCGGGAGAGATCTACGAGCAGTACTTC.

The chain joins TRBV15 to TRBJ1-1; D is unclear. The V gene's germline CDR1 is LNHNV and CDR2 YYDKDF (reference sequence). V was pared by 1 base and J by 1 base, with 16 bases between. The CDR3 covers 17 residues. The CDR3: CATSRGPVRTGNTEAFF. In DNA, the CDR3 is TGTGCCACCAGCAGAGGCCCGGTCAGGACCGGGAACACTGAAGCTTTCTTT.

This chain joins TRBV2 and TRBJ2-1; 7 nucleotides align to TRBD1. Germline values: CDR1 SNHLY, CDR2 FYNNEI. This CDR3 is 15 amino acids long. V dropped 4 bases and J dropped 2; count of bases not matched to a gene: 5. The CDR3 sequence is CASSVDRNPYNEQFF. As DNA, the CDR3 is TGTGCCAGCAGTGTGGACAGGAACCCCTACAATGAGCAGTTCTTC.

The rearrangement joins TRBV2 to TRBJ2-5, with TRBD1 identical over 7 bases. Germline trimming cut 8 bases from V and 3 bases from J; bases unmatched to any gene: 6. Germline CDR1 reads SNHLY; CDR2 reads FYNNEI. This CDR3 spans 13 amino acids. This CDR3 is CASHQDREETQYF. CDR3 nucleotides: TGTGCCAGCCACCAAGACAGGGAAGAGACCCAGTACTTC.

The chain carries TRBV29-1 and TRBJ1-3; D not resolved. The V end was cut by 4 bases, the J end by 0 bases, with 4 bases between. Germline V gives CDR1 SQVTM, CDR2 ANQGSEA. CDR3 size: 12 residues. This chain's CDR3 is CSVVSSGNTIYF. CDR3 sequence (DNA): TGCAGCGTTGTGAGCTCTGGAAACACCATATATTTT.